The clone carrying this T cell receptor (beta chain) has more than one count but fewer than ten. Its target is not known. The data belong to a study of T cell repertoires in cytomegalovirus infection. Study overall: Matching HLA type and CMV infection were both indicated by public TCR beta signatures. General observations from the study: Dominating the ex vivo response were TCR beta clonotypes that were CMV-specific and HLA-C-restricted. Based on cumulative public TCR beta family frequency, carriers of CMV plus the relevant HLA were identified.

V lost 0 bases, J lost 4 bases, and 13 bases lay in between. The CDR3 runs 15 residues. Germline CDR1 SGHNT, CDR2 YYREEE (reference sequence). MiXCR, applied by TCRdb to the reads, yields one record per CDR3 protein. The sample has fewer than 350,000 distinct CDR3 sequences, 9% to 9.5% seen once. The chain uses TRBV5-4 and TRBJ2-5; the D gene could be TRBD1 or TRBD2 (5 bases each). The sample was PBMCs. The sequence was collected from a human donor in good health (CMV status not recorded). Some clones in this sample may be carry-over from other donors' samples. The CDR3: CASSLAPGTGETQYF. CDR3 nucleotide sequence: TGTGCCAGCAGCTTGGCGCCCGGGACGGGAGAGACCCAGTACTTC.